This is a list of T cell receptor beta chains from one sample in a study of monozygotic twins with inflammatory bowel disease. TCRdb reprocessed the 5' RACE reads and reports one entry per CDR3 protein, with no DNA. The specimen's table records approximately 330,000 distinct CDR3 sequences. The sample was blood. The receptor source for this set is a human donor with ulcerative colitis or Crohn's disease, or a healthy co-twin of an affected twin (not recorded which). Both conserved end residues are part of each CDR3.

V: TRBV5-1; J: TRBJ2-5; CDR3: CASSLVGTGRNQETQYF
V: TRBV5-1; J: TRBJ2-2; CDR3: CASSLERGANTGELFF
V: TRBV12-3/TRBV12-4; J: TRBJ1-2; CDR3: CASSMRGAASYGYTF
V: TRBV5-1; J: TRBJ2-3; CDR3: CASSLVGGIDTQYF
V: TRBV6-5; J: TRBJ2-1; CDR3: CASSYSEAGAAYNEQFF
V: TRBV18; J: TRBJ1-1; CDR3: CASSPTPTEAFF
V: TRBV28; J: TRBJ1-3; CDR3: CASSLGGNRVTGNTIYF
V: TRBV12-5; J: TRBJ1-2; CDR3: CASGRDRRYYGYTF
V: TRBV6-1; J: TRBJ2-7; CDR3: CASTKAGPSSYEQYF
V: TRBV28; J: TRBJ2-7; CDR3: CASSPGLFGAYEQYF
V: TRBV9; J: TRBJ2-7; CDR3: CASSVDGVGTYEQYF
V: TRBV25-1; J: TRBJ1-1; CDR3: CASSSNTGGWDTEAFF
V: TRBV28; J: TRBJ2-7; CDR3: CASSFPSGPYEQYF
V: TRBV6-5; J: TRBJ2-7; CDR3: CASIMTGNDPYEQYF
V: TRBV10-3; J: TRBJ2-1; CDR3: CAITEGLADHYNEQFF
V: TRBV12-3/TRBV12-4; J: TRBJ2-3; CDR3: CASSPRWGGWRKGDTQYF
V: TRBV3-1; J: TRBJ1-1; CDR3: CASSQGERAFF
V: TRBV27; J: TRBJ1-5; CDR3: CASKAGQGQPQHF
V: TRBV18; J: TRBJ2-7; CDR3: CASSPFAGTEYEQYF
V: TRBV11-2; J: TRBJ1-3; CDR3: CASSVVTGGGGNTIYF
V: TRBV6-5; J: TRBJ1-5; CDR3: CASSYPSDSNQPQHF
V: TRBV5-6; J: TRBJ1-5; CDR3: CASSLYGWERPSNQPQHF
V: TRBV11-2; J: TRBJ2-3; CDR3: CASSTRAGSVTDTQYF
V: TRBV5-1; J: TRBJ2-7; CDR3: CASSLGDPLYEQYF
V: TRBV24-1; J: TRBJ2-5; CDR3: CATSDRDSQETQYF
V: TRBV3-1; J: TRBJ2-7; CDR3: CASSQTGVSYEQYF
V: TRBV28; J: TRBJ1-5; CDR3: CASSLDSRTYRPSAQHF
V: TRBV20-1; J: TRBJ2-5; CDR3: CSARATLTGADLETQYF
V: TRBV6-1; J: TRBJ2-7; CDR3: CASSEVGVGGSEQYF
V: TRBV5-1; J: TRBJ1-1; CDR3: CASSLPRVNTEAFF
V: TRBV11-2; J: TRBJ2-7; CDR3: CASSTWTGNPYEQYF
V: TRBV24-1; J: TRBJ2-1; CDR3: CATSDRSGLHNEQFF
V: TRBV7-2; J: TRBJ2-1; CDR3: CASRYSGAGYEQFF
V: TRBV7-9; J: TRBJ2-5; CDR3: CASSLKRQVLGETQYF
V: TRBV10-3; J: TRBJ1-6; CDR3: CAISETGTPWGPLHF
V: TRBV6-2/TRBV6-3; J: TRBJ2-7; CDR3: CASSTPPGIYEQYF
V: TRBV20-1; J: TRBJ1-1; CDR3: CSARGQPEAEAFF
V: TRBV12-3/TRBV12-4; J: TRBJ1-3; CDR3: CASSTVQGRTVRNSGNTIYF
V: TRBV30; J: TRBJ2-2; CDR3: CAWITSGSSGELFF
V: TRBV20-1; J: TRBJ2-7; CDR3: CSAKTPGSSYEQYF
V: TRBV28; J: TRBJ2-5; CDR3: CASSFRTGEETQYF
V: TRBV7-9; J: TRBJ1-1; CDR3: CASSPSGLYTEAFF
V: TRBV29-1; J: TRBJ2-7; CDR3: CSVEDIVSYEQYF
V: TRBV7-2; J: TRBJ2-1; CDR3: CASSPPVAGIHNEQFF
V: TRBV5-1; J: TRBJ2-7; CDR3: CASSSPWSYEQYF
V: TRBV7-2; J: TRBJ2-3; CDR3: CASARDSTDTQYF
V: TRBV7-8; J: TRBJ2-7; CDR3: CASSSDRDRGHEGTYEQYF
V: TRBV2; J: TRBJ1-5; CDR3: CASVKGGLNQPQHF
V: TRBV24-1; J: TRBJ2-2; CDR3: CATSDRRGSSTGELFF
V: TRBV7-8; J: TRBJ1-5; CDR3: CASSLRRGIEQPQHF
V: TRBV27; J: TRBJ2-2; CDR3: CASSSRQGNGELFF
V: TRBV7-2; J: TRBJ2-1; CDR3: CASSPRQFSYNEQFF
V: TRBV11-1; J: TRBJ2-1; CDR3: CASSFFASGSLSYNEQFF
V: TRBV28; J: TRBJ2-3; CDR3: CASRSMLAGGTTDTQYF
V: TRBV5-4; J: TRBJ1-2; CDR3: CASSFGETNYGYTF
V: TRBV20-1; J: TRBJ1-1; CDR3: CSARDRDRPGPEAFF
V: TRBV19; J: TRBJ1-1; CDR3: CASSRGAGTEAFF
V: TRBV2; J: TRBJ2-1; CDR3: CASTRGDNEQFF